The 5 T cell receptor beta chains reported below all come from one sample, sequenced in a study of CD8 T cells in ankylosing spondylitis. Study-level points and caveats: In ankylosing spondylitis blood, a motif of roughly eight highly homologous TCR beta variants appeared characteristic.

MiXCR, applied by TCRdb to the 5' RACE reads, yields one record per CDR3 protein. Among 300,000 to 400,000 distinct CDR3 sequences listed, around 24% were seen once. No antigens are known for them. Sequencing was performed on blood, either unsorted or a sorted T cell fraction (not recorded which). Source of these receptors: a male donor with ankylosing spondylitis.

This chain connects TRBV18 to TRBJ2-3; D is ambiguous. This CDR3 is built from 15 residues. Trimming removed 2 bases at V and 0 bases at J, with 9 bases between. Germline CDR1 is KGHSH and CDR2 is LQKENI. The CDR3 nucleotides are TGTGCCAGCTCACCAGTGGTCAGAAGCACAGATACGCAGTATTTT. Translated: CASSPVVRSTDTQYF.

This clonotype was found a few times. The V call is TRBV6-1, the J call TRBJ1-1; no clear D. CDR3 size: 13 residues. CDR1 MNHNS and CDR2 SASEGT come from the germline V gene. Trimming shortened V by 7 bases and J by 5 bases, and 14 bases separated the two germline ends. CDR3: CASTSLRLTEAFF. CDR3 coding DNA: TGTGCCAGCACCAGCCTGCGATTAACTGAAGCTTTCTTT.

The J gene is TRBJ1-5, the V gene TRBV12-5; D is possibly TRBD1 (6 bases). V was clipped by 6 bases and J by 0 bases, with 12 bases between them. The CDR3 runs to 15 residues. Per germline, CDR1 LGHNT and CDR2 FRNRAP. The CDR3 DNA follows: TGTGCTAGTGGGACAGGCGGCTATAGCAATCAGCCCCAGCATTTT. It is translated as CASGTGGYSNQPQHF.

The chain employs TRBV30 and TRBJ1-1; D might be TRBD1 (6 bases). CDR1 GTSNPN and CDR2 SVGIG come from the germline V gene (reference sequence). The CDR3 extends over 15 amino acids. Trimming pared 3 bases from V and 1 base from J, leaving 15 bases between. CDR3 DNA: TGTGCCTGGAGCGTACTCGGCAGGGGGAACACTGAAGCTTTCTTT. Translation gives CAWSVLGRGNTEAFF.

This clonotype has just a few counts. J is TRBJ1-1 and V is TRBV30; TRBD1 is a possible D gene (6 bases). The CDR3 length is 13 residues. The V gene's germline CDR1 is GTSNPN and CDR2 SVGIG (reference sequence). The ends were cut back, 4 bases at V and 6 bases at J, with 15 bases in the middle. The CDR3 DNA is TGTGCCTGGATCCCGGGGGGCTACCCTGAAGCTTTCTTT. Protein sequence: CAWIPGGYPEAFF.